This T cell receptor beta chain is drawn from a study of T cells in Graves' hyperthyroidism and ophthalmopathy. What was amplified from RNA transcripts were TCR beta CDR3 regions. TCR CDR3 underwent first-round RT-PCR with the HTBI primer set. TCRdb passed the multiplex PCR reads through MiXCR, listing each CDR3 protein once. The table has a few hundred thousand distinct CDR3 sequences, 16% seen once. Patients were excluded for uncontrolled infection, other autoimmune disease, pregnancy or lactation. The J segment lost 2 bases and the V segment lost 8 bases, leaving 9 bases of the junction unmatched. This CDR3 has 14 residues. Germline CDR1 reads MNHEY; CDR2 reads SVGEGT.

Source material: blood. The source of this sequence is a woman between 40 and 50 years old with Graves' ophthalmopathy. V usage is TRBV6-2 or TRBV6-3 and J usage is TRBJ2-7; 7 bases match TRBD2. In DNA form, the CDR3 reads TGTGCCAGCGAAGGGGCTAGCGGTGCCTACGAGCAGTACTTC. Its translation: CASEGASGAYEQYF.